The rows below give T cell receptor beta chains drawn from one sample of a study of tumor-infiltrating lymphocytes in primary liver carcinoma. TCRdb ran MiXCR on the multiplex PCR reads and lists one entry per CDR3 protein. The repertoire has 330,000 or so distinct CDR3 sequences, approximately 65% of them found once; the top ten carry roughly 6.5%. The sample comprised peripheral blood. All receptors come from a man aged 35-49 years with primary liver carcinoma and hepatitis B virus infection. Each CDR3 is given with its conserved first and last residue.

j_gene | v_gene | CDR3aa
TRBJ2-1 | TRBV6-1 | CASNPGTSVLNSYNEQFF
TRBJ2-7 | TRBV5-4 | CASSFGADSYEQYF
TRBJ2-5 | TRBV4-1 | CASSPWERGQETQYF
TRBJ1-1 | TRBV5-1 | CASSLDGYTEAFF
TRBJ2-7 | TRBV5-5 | CTSSPRVQGHYEHYF
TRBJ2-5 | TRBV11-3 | CASGPPGKTTQHF
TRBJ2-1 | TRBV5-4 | CASSLRDISNDQFF
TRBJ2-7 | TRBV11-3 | CASSLGDRGKQYF
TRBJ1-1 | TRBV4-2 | CASSQEPTVNTEAFF
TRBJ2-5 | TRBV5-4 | CASTFIDRQRETQYF
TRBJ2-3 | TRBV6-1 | CASRDGGLSTDMQYF
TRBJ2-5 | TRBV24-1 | CATSHPGGSYNEQYF
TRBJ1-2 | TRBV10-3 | CAIKQGGDYGYTF
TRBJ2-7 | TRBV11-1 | CAINFRWVRYEQYF
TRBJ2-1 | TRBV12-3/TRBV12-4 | CASSLRTSGIAEQFF
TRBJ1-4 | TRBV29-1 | CSARQPNEKLFF
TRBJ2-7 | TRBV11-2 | CASSSLAGGPYKQYF
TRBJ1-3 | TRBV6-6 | CASSYRPTGNTIYF
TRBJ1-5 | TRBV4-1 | CASSRYSTDGNQPQHF
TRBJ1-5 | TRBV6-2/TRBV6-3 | CASSSRPGNQPQHF
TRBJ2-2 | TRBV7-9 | CASSVHREDGELFF
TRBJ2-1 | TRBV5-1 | CASSLGFVDEQFF
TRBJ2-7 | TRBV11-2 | CASSPRTGPYEQYF
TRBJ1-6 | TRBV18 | CASSPLTGPGSPLHF
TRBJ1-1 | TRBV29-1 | CSVALTEGTEAFF
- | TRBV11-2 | CASSLVSRGRWADTQHF
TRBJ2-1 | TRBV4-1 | CASSPTLGTTLNEQFF
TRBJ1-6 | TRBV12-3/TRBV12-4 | CASSYRQWYNSALHF
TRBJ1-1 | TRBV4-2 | CTSSQEGSGSTEASF
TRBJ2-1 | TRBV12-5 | CVSALGRGLNEQFF
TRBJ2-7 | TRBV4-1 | CASSQDAPNHYEQYF
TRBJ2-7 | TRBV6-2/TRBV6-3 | CASSYSPGTYEQYF
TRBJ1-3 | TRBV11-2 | CASSIMRAQGSGDTIYF
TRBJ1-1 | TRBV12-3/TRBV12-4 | CASSLSFGPRWGTEAFF
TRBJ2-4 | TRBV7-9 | CASSSSGDQKNIQYF
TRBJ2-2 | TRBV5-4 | CASKPGGLAGGFGELFF
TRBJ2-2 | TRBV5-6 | CASSFAGGNLNTGELFF
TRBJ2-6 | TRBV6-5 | CASTVWGANVLTF
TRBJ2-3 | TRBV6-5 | CASSYGVAGADTRYF
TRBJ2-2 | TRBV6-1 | CASSEGRADTGELFF
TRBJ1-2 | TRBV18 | CAISPSQNYGYTF
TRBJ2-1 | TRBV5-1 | CASSAIAGGLYEQFF
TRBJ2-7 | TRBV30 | CAWRGVRGGRSYEQYF
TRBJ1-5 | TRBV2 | CASSWTGVGQPKHF
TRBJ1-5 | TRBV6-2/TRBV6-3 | CASRTGGVSNQPQHF
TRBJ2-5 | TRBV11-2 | CASTDLIGTGVETQYF
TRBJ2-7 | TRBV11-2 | CAGSIGAPSSYEQYF
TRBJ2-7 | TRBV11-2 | CTSSLGLWGQGASEQYF
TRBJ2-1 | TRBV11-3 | CANSLYDEYNEQFF
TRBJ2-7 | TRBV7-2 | CASTWAMHGEQYF
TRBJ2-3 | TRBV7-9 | CTSSPLAGASTDTQYF